The subject of this entry is one TCR beta chain. The junction shows a germline mismatch at one end, possibly a read error. The data belong to a study of T cells in Graves' hyperthyroidism and ophthalmopathy. CDR1 SGHRS and CDR2 YFSETQ come from the germline V gene. The CDR3 totals 14 residues. TCR beta CDR3 region amplification was performed from RNA transcripts. HTBI primers drove first-round RT-PCR of the TCR CDR3. TCRdb analysed the multiplex PCR reads with MiXCR anew, one entry per CDR3 protein. The top ten clones hold about 10% of a sample with about 740,000 distinct CDR3 sequences, approximately 15% of them seen once.

Sequencing input: blood. The gene calls are TRBV5-1 and TRBJ1-2; possibly TRBD1 for D (5 bases). The sequence derives from a woman between 18 and 30 years old with Graves' hyperthyroidism. CDR3 sequence reads: CASSLETVNYGYTF. The CDR3 DNA reads TGTGCCAGCAGCTTAGAGACAGTTAACTATGGCTACACCTTC.